A selection of T cell receptor beta chains follows, all from one sample in a study of T-cell memory formation after mild COVID-19. Via MiXCR, TCRdb re-called the 5' RACE reads, giving one row per CDR3 protein. The sample has 280,000 or so distinct CDR3 sequences; over 7% are singletons. Sequencing was done on a sample of PBMCs or a T cell subset sorted from them (not recorded which). The source of these receptors is a man aged 18 to 30 who had mild COVID-19 (a few samples of this study predate the infection). Cell type and time point are not known. Each CDR3 is given with its conserved first and last residue. The order of the fields is CDR3 protein, CDR3 DNA, D gene, clone size, J gene, V gene. A D gene is named only where the DNA matches it firmly. Clone size is shown for a subset of rows, as once, few, many or a class of expanded clone.

cdr3_aa: CASSLVGLGSADTQYF; cdr3_nt: TGCGCCAGCAGCTTGGTTGGATTGGGGTCCGCAGATACGCAGTATTTT; d_call: -; clone_size: many; j_call: TRBJ2-3; v_call: TRBV5-1
cdr3_aa: CASKQGSNSPLHF; cdr3_nt: TGCGCCAGCAAGCAGGGGTCTAATTCACCCCTCCACTTT; d_call: -; clone_size: many; j_call: TRBJ1-6; v_call: TRBV5-1
cdr3_aa: CASSLDRKTEAFF; cdr3_nt: TGTGCCAGCAGCCTGGACAGGAAGACTGAAGCTTTCTTT; d_call: TRBD1; clone_size: few; j_call: TRBJ1-1; v_call: TRBV7-2
cdr3_aa: CASRPLRTGTETQYF; cdr3_nt: TGTGCCAGCAGGCCACTCCGGACGGGGACAGAGACCCAGTACTTC; d_call: -; clone_size: -; j_call: TRBJ2-5; v_call: TRBV28
cdr3_aa: CASSGGPPGNTIYF; cdr3_nt: TGTGCCAGCAGCGGGGGTCCCCCTGGAAACACCATATATTTT; d_call: -; clone_size: -; j_call: TRBJ1-3; v_call: TRBV7-6
cdr3_aa: CASSQVSWGRKAYEQYF; cdr3_nt: TGTGCCAGCAGCCAAGTTTCTTGGGGGCGGAAAGCCTACGAGCAGTACTTC; d_call: -; clone_size: few; j_call: TRBJ2-7; v_call: TRBV3-1
cdr3_aa: CASSLQPLPVGGELFF; cdr3_nt: TGTGCCAGCAGCTTACAACCCCTCCCGGTGGGAGGGGAGCTGTTTTTT; d_call: -; clone_size: -; j_call: TRBJ2-2; v_call: TRBV7-9
cdr3_aa: CASRSRAGTYNEQFF; cdr3_nt: TGTGCCAGCAGGAGCCGGGCAGGGACCTACAATGAGCAGTTCTTC; d_call: -; clone_size: few; j_call: TRBJ2-1; v_call: TRBV2
cdr3_aa: CSARGTVHSYNSPLHF; cdr3_nt: TGCAGTGCTAGAGGGACAGTACACTCCTATAATTCACCCCTCCACTTT; d_call: -; clone_size: -; j_call: TRBJ1-6; v_call: TRBV20-1
cdr3_aa: CASSRSADTQYF; cdr3_nt: TGTGCCAGCAGCCGTAGCGCAGATACGCAGTATTTT; d_call: -; clone_size: many; j_call: TRBJ2-3; v_call: TRBV5-8
cdr3_aa: CASSLLLAGDTQYF; cdr3_nt: TGTGCCAGCAGTTTATTACTAGCTGGAGATACGCAGTATTTT; d_call: -; clone_size: many; j_call: TRBJ2-3; v_call: TRBV12-3/TRBV12-4
cdr3_aa: CARSQVAGDTQYF; cdr3_nt: TGCGCCAGAAGCCAAGTGGCGGGTGATACGCAGTATTTT; d_call: -; clone_size: -; j_call: TRBJ2-3; v_call: TRBV4-3
cdr3_aa: CASSRQGASGELFF; cdr3_nt: TGTGCCAGCAGCAGACAGGGGGCGTCCGGGGAGCTGTTTTTT; d_call: TRBD1; clone_size: few; j_call: TRBJ2-2; v_call: TRBV5-5
cdr3_aa: CASSRGRGYGYTF; cdr3_nt: TGTGCCAGCAGTCGCGGGAGAGGCTATGGCTACACCTTC; d_call: -; clone_size: many; j_call: TRBJ1-2; v_call: TRBV12-3/TRBV12-4